Listed here are 26 T cell receptor beta chains from one sample, sequenced in a study of beta chain features in type 1 diabetes. Overall study results and limits: Type 1 diabetes patients had TCRB CDR3s that were shorter (moderately but significantly so) in all four CD4+ subsets.

What was sequenced were expressed TCRB transcripts, since all of the isolated RNA had been reverse transcribed. Here immunoSEQ multiplex PCR was the method, and the copy in TCRdb shows in-frame clones only, minus some. The table has hundreds of thousands of clones, 10% to 15% seen once. What these receptors recognize is not known. Sequencing was performed on naive CD4+ T cells from blood. The receptors shown here come from a young woman with type 1 diabetes.

This clone was seen a few times. The V call is TRBV30, the J call TRBJ1-2, with 9 bases matching TRBD1. Trimming removed 0 bases from V and 8 bases from J; junction bases left unmatched: 10. CDR3 length: 15 residues. Germline V gene data show CDR1 as GTSNPN and CDR2 as SVGIG (reference sequence). CDR3 amino acids: CAWSVQGTGQFGYTF. The DNA of the CDR3 is TGTGCCTGGAGTGTACAAGGGACAGGGCAGTTCGGCTACACCTTC.

The chain recombines TRBV30 with TRBJ2-1; 12 bases map to TRBD2. Germline CDR1 is GTSNPN and CDR2 is SVGIG (reference sequence). The junction had 8 bases not matched to a gene; V was cut back by 8 bases and J by 9 bases. The CDR3 covers 13 residues. CDR3 nucleotides: TGTGCCGCATCTAGCGGGAGGGCCCGTGAGCAGTTCTTC. This translates into CAASSGRAREQFF. Complete variable domain (other parts from reference TRBV30 and TRBJ2-1): SQTIHQWPATLVQPVGSPLSLECTVEGTSNPNLYWYRQAAGRGLQLLFYSVGIGQISSEVPQNLSASRPQDRQFILSSKKLLLSDSGFYLCAASSGRAREQFFGPGTRLTVL.

This clone was observed a handful of times. The genes are TRBV19 and TRBJ1-5, with D perhaps matching TRBD1 (6 bases). Germline V lookup: CDR1 LNHDA, CDR2 SQIVND (reference sequence). CDR3 length equals 13 residues. V was shortened by 6 bases and J by 6 bases, with 12 bases between the two germline ends. The CDR3 loop is CASRDRRSQPQHF. The CDR3 DNA sequence: TGTGCCAGTAGGGACAGACGCAGTCAGCCCCAGCATTTT.

This clone was detected only a few times. This chain joins TRBV27 and TRBJ1-2; D unresolved. The CDR3 loop spans 15 amino acids. V was trimmed by 0 bases and J by 4 bases, leaving 12 bases between them. Germline V gene lookup returns CDR1 MNHEY and CDR2 SMNVEV (reference sequence). The CDR3, as DNA: TGTGCCAGCAGTTTATCGATAATTGAGGGCTATGGCTACACCTTC. This encodes CASSLSIIEGYGYTF.

As regards this clone: Other nucleotide sequences from this sample produce the same CDR3. CDR3 loop: CSVRGTGNTEAFF. The CDR3 DNA follows: TGCAGCGTTAGGGGGACAGGGAACACTGAAGCTTTCTTT. V usage is TRBV29-1 and J usage is TRBJ1-1; 8 nucleotides match TRBD1. Germline CDR1 is SQVTM and CDR2 is ANQGSEA. The CDR3 extends over 13 amino acids. After removal of 5 bases from V and 1 base from J, the junction contained 3 bases not matched to a gene. Looking up the rest from reference TRBV29-1 and TRBJ1-1 gives the full variable domain: SAVISQKPSRDICQRGTSLTIQCQVDSQVTMMFWYRQQPGQSLTLIATANQGSEATYESGFVIDKFPISRPNLTFSTLTVSNMSPEDSSIYLCSVRGTGNTEAFFGQGTRLTVV.

The sample holds a few counts of this clone. CDR3 DNA: TGTGCCAGCTCACCGGGACAGACGAACACTGAAGCTTTCTTT. Translation gives CASSPGQTNTEAFF. V and J are TRBV18 and TRBJ1-1; 7 bases agree with TRBD1. The CDR3 runs 14 residues. The junction had 2 bases not matched to a gene; V was cut back by 3 bases and J by 1 base. In germline, CDR1 is KGHSH, CDR2 LQKENI.

This clone was seen a handful of times. The chain links TRBV11-3 to TRBJ1-2; 7 bases match TRBD1. CDR3 size: 13 residues. The V gene end was trimmed by 1 base and the J gene end by 8 bases; junction bases not matched to a gene: 4. Germline CDR1 and CDR2: SGHNT and YENEEA. The CDR3 DNA reads as TGTGCCAGCAGCTTAGCCGACAGGGTCGGCTACACCTTC. Encoded protein: CASSLADRVGYTF.

This clone was seen more than once but under ten times. The chain employs TRBV28 and TRBJ2-1; 11 nucleotides agree with TRBD2. This CDR3 has 14 residues. V dropped 5 bases and J dropped 13; count of bases not matched to a gene: 10. The germline gives CDR1 MDHEN, CDR2 SYDVKM. The CDR3 DNA is TGTGCCAGCAGTGCCTTTCTAGCGGGAGGTCTCCAGTTCTTC. This codes for CASSAFLAGGLQFF.

The chain carries TRBV4-1 and TRBJ1-2; tentatively, D is TRBD1 (5 bases). Germline CDR1 is MGHRA and CDR2 is YSYEKL. The CDR3 is 15 residues long. Trimming shortened V by 2 bases and J by 4 bases, and 14 bases separated the two germline ends. DNA for the CDR3: TGCGCCAGCAGCCAACCCACGAAAGGGGTCTATGGCTACACCTTC. As protein: CASSQPTKGVYGYTF.

This clone was observed a handful of times. This chain uses TRBV2 with TRBJ2-1, with D maybe TRBD2 (5 bases). Trimming left V 6 bases short and J 6 bases short, with 9 bases between. The CDR3 contains 12 residues. CDR1 is SNHLY, CDR2 FYNNEI, per germline. The CDR3 nucleotides are TGTGCCAGCAGCCGAGCGGCCAATGAGCAGTTCTTC. It translates to CASSRAANEQFF. Combining the CDR3 with reference TRBV2 and TRBJ2-1 gives the whole variable domain EPEVTQTPSHQVTQMGQEVILRCVPISNHLYFYWYRQILGQKVEFLVSFYNNEISEKSEIFDDQFSVERPDGSNFTLKIRSTKLEDSAMYFCASSRAANEQFFGPGTRLTVL.

This clone was observed a few times. The chain carries TRBV20-1 and TRBJ1-2, with D hard to call. Between the trimmed V and J ends, which lost 8 bases and 7 bases, there was a span of 11 bases. Germline CDR1 is DFQATT and CDR2 is SNEGSKA (reference sequence). The CDR3 is made up of 10 amino acids. The DNA for the CDR3 is TGCAGTACCCCCGGGAGTGGCTACACCTTC. This encodes CSTPGSGYTF.

This clone has only a few counts. The chain is built from TRBV21-1 and TRBJ2-4; the DNA was not used to check the table's D call, TRBD2. TRBV21-1 is a pseudogene. The CDR3 runs to 9 residues. Written as DNA, the CDR3 is TGTGCCACCGTTAGCATTCAGTACTTC. Amino acid sequence: CATVSIQYF.

A few counts support this clone. J is TRBJ2-5 and V is TRBV7-9, with D tentatively TRBD2 (6 bases). This CDR3 comprises 15 residues. V was trimmed by 4 bases and J by 2 bases, leaving 14 bases between them. Germline V lookup: CDR1 SEHNR, CDR2 FQNEAQ (reference sequence). CDR3 sequence: CASSSGTPVQETQYF. CDR3 coding DNA: TGTGCCAGCAGCTCCGGGACTCCCGTGCAAGAGACCCAGTACTTC.

The chain joins TRBV18 to TRBJ1-1; 9 bases map to TRBD1. The V segment lost 8 bases and the J segment 7 bases; nucleotides outside the gene matches: 11. This CDR3 is built from 14 residues. Germline CDR1 and CDR2: KGHSH and LQKENI. CDR3 amino acids: CASHETGGNVEAFF. The CDR3, as DNA: TGTGCCAGCCACGAAACAGGGGGCAATGTTGAAGCTTTCTTT. The variable domain in full, with the rest retrieved from reference TRBV18 and TRBJ1-1, is NAGVMQNPRHLVRRRGQEARLRCSPMKGHSHVYWYRQLPEEGLKFMVYLQKENIIDESGMPKERFSAEFPKEGPSILRIQQVVRGDSAAYFCASHETGGNVEAFFGQGTRLTVV.

CDR3 sequence reads: CASSYQTSMGDTQYF. DNA of the CDR3: TGTGCCAGCAGTTACCAGACTAGCATGGGCGATACGCAGTATTTT. J is TRBJ2-3 and V is TRBV6-5; 7 nucleotides agree with TRBD2. The germline CDR1 and CDR2 sequences are MNHEY and SVGAGI. The trim removed 2 bases at V and 6 bases at J, leaving 8 bases unmatched. The CDR3 has 15 amino acids.

This chain joins TRBV11-2 and TRBJ2-6; TRBD1 matches at 9 bases. This CDR3 is built from 19 residues. V was pared by 5 bases and J by 2 bases, with 13 bases of the junction left unmatched. From germline, CDR1 is SGHAT and CDR2 FQNNGV. CDR3 DNA sequence: TGTGCCAGCAGCCGAATGGCGCGACAGGGGGTTACTGGGGCCAACGTCCTGACTTTC. Translation gives CASSRMARQGVTGANVLTF.

This clone was recorded a few times. The rearrangement links TRBV5-4 to TRBJ1-2; 7 bases match TRBD1. J was trimmed by 8 bases and V by 3 bases; bases with no gene match: 10. Germline values: CDR1 SGHNT, CDR2 YYREEE (reference sequence). The length of the CDR3 is 14 residues. In DNA, the CDR3 is TGTGCCAGCAGCTCCGTGACAGGGACATCGGGCTACACCTTC. This translates into CASSSVTGTSGYTF. The full variable domain, rest sourced from reference TRBV5-4 and TRBJ1-2, is ETGVTQSPTHLIKTRGQQVTLRCSSQSGHNTVSWYQQALGQGPQFIFQYYREEENGRGNFPPRFSGLQFPNYSSELNVNALELDDSALYLCASSSVTGTSGYTFGSGTRLTVV.

This clone was seen only a few times. This CDR3 is CASSKARNQPQHF. The CDR3 region has the DNA TGTGCCAGCAGCAAAGCCCGGAATCAGCCCCAGCATTTT. The chain has TRBV21-1 and TRBJ1-5. TRBV21-1 is a listed pseudogene. This CDR3 region has 13 residues.

J is TRBJ2-1 and V is TRBV10-3, with 9 positions matching TRBD1. Germline V CDR1 and CDR2: ENHRY, SYGVKD. The CDR3 spans 15 residues. V lost 7 bases to trimming and J lost 8 bases; unmatched junction nucleotides: 12. CDR3 region: CAITPGDREGDEQFF. The CDR3 bases are TGTGCCATCACTCCGGGGGACAGGGAGGGGGATGAGCAGTTCTTC.

This clone was found a few times. This chain uses TRBV5-6 with TRBJ2-7; TRBD1 is a possible D gene (5 bases). V lost 4 bases and J 3 bases, leaving 8 bases between the germline ends. This CDR3 is 12 amino acids long. Germline V lookup: CDR1 SGHDT, CDR2 YYEEEE. CDR3 nucleotides: TGTGCCAGCAGCGTCAGGGTCTACGAGCAGTACTTC. The encoded protein is CASSVRVYEQYF.

This clone was picked up a small number of times. The chain links TRBV11-1 to TRBJ1-1; 7 nucleotides match TRBD1. The CDR3 runs to 14 residues. The junction had 7 bases not matched to a gene; V was cut back by 5 bases and J by 4 bases. Germline CDR1 and CDR2: SGHAT and FQDESV (reference sequence). CDR3 sequence reads: CASSATTGTTEAFF. DNA for the CDR3: TGTGCCAGCAGCGCGACGACAGGGACCACTGAAGCTTTCTTT.

A remark on this clone: The same CDR3 is also encoded by other DNA sequences in this sample. CDR3: CASSLADTQYF. The DNA for the CDR3 is TGTGCCAGCAGCTTAGCGGATACGCAGTATTTT. The chain couples TRBV11-2 to TRBJ2-3, with D unresolved. Germline CDR1 SGHAT, CDR2 FQNNGV. The V end was cut by 1 base, the J end by 6 bases, with 2 bases between. This CDR3 is built from 11 residues.

This clone was seen a handful of times. This chain uses TRBV11-2 with TRBJ2-7; 7 nucleotides agree with TRBD1. This CDR3 region has 13 residues. The V gene end was trimmed by 5 bases and the J gene end by 2 bases; junction bases not matched to a gene: 3. In germline, CDR1 is SGHAT, CDR2 FQNNGV. The CDR3 here is CASSLGQTYEQYF. The CDR3 DNA is TGTGCCAGCAGCCTGGGACAGACCTACGAGCAGTACTTC.

This clone was picked up a small number of times. This chain joins TRBV30 and TRBJ2-3; 7 positions agree with TRBD1. J was trimmed by 4 bases and V by 5 bases; bases with no gene match: 9. Germline values: CDR1 GTSNPN, CDR2 SVGIG (reference sequence). The CDR3 is made up of 14 amino acids. CDR3 DNA sequence: TGTGCCTGGGGAAACAGGGGTGGTGCAGATACGCAGTATTTT. Its translation is CAWGNRGGADTQYF.

This clone has a handful of counts. V is TRBV5-6 and J is TRBJ2-3; D perhaps matches TRBD2 (6 bases). Germline assignment: CDR1 SGHDT and CDR2 YYEEEE. V dropped 4 bases and J dropped 8 bases, with 14 bases sitting between them. The CDR3 consists of 13 residues. The CDR3: CASSIRDWSTQYF. The CDR3 region has the DNA TGTGCCAGCAGCATCCGGGACTGGAGTACGCAGTATTTT.

This clone occurred a few times. This rearrangement joins TRBV7-9 to TRBJ2-5, with 8 bases that match TRBD2. V lost 5 bases and J lost 0; bases outside the gene matches: 5. The germline gives CDR1 SEHNR, CDR2 FQNEAQ (reference sequence). This CDR3 comprises 15 residues. The CDR3 DNA sequence: TGTGCCAGCAGCCCAAGCGGGGGCCACCAAGAGACCCAGTACTTC. This codes for CASSPSGGHQETQYF.